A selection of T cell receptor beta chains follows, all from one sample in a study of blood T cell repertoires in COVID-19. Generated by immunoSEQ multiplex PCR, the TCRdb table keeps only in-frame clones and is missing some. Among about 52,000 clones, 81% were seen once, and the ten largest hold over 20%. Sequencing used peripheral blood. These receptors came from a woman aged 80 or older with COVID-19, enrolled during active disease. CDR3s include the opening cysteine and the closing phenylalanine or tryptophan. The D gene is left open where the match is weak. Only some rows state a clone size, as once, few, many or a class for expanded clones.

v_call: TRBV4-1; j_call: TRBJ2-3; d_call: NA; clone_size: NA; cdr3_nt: TGCGCCAGCAGCCAAGATCAAGCCGGGACTAGCACAGATACGCAGTATTTT; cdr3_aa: CASSQDQAGTSTDTQYF
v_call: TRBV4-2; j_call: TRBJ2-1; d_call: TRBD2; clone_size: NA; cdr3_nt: TGTGCCAGCAGCCAAGTTTATGTGACTAGCGGGAACAATGAGCAGTTCTTC; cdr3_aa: CASSQVYVTSGNNEQFF
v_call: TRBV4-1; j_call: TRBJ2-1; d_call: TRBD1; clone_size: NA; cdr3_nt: TGCGCCAGCAGCCCGTTGGGACAGTACTCCTACAATGAGCAGTTCTTC; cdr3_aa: CASSPLGQYSYNEQFF
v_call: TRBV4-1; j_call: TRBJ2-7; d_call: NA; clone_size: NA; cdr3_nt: TGCGCCAGCAGCCAAGATTTGCGATACGAGCAGTACTTC; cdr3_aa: CASSQDLRYEQYF
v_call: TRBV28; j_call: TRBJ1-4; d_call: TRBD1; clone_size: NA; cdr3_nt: TGTGCCAGCATTGGACTTTGGGGGTCGACAGGGGCTAATGAAAAACTGTTTTTT; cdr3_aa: CASIGLWGSTGANEKLFF
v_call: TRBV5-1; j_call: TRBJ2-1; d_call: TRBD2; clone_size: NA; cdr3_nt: TGCGCCAGCAGCCCAATTCCGGGACTAGGTGGATATGAGCAGTTCTTC; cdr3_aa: CASSPIPGLGGYEQFF
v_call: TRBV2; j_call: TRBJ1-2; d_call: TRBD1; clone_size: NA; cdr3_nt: TGTGCCAGCAGTGATCTTGGCAGGGGGTTTAACTATGGCTACACCTTC; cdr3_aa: CASSDLGRGFNYGYTF
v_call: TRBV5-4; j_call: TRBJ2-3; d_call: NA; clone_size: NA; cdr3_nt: TGTGCCAGCCTCGGCCGGGGCACAGATACGCAGTATTTT; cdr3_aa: CASLGRGTDTQYF
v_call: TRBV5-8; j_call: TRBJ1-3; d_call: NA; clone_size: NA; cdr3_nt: TGTGCCAGCAGCTTGGTTCGGGGAAACACCATATATTTT; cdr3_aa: CASSLVRGNTIYF
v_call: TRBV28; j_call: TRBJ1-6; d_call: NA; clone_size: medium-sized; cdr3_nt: TGTGCCAGCAGTTTTTCCGCGAGTAATTCACCCCTCCACTTT; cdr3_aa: CASSFSASNSPLHF
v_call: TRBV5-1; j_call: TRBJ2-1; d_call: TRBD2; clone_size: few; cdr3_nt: TGCGCCAGCAGCCGGGATTCGGGAGGGCCTTATGAGCAGTTCTTC; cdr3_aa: CASSRDSGGPYEQFF
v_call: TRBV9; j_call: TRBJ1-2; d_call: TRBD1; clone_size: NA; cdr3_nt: TGTGCCAGCAGCGTAACATCTTCCGGGACAGGGGGCGATGGCTACACCTTC; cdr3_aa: CASSVTSSGTGGDGYTF
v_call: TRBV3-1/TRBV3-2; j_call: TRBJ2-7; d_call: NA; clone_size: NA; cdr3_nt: TGTGCCAGCAGCCCTCAGGGGTTCTCCTACGAGCAGTACTTC; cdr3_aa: CASSPQGFSYEQYF
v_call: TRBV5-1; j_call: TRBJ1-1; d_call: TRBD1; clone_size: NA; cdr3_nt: TGCGCCAGCAGCCAGACAGGGTCGCACACTGAAGCTTTCTTT; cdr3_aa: CASSQTGSHTEAFF
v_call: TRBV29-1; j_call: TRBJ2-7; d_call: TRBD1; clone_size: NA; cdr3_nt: TGCAGCGTTGGGGACAGGGGCCGCGAGCAGTACTTC; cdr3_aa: CSVGDRGREQYF
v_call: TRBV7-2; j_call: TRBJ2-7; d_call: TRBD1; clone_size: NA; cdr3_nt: TGTGCCAGCAGCTTGGGACAGTCCGCGGCGTACGAGCAGTACTTC; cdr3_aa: CASSLGQSAAYEQYF
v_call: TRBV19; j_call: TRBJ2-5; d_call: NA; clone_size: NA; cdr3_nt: TGTGCCAGTAGTATGGGCGGGGCTCTGAGAGAGACCCAGTACTTC; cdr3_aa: CASSMGGALRETQYF
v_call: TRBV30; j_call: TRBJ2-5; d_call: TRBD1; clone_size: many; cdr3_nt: TGTGCCGGGCGGCGACAGGGAATGGAGACCCAGTACTTC; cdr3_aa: CAGRRQGMETQYF
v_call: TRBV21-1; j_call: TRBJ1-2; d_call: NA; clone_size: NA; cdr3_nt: TGTGCCAACCCAGGGACAGGGTATGGCTACACCTTC; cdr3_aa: CANPGTGYGYTF
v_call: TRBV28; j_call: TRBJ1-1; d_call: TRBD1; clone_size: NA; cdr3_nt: TGTGCCAGCGTCCCAGGGGGAAAAACTGAAGCTTTCTTT; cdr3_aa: CASVPGGKTEAFF
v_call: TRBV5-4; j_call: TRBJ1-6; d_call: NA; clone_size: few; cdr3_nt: TGTGCCAGCAGCTTAGACAGGTCACCCCTCCACTTT; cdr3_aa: CASSLDRSPLHF
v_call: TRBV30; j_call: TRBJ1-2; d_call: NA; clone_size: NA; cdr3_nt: TGTGCCTGGTTAGGGGGGGCGGGCTATGGCTACACCTTC; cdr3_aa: CAWLGGAGYGYTF
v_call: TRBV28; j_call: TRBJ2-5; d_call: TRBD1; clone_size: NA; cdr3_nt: TGTGCCAGCAGTTTAGTAAGGGGGCAACGACGCCAAGAGACCCAGTACTTC; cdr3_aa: CASSLVRGQRRQETQYF
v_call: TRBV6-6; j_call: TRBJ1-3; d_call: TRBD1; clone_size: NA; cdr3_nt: TGTGCCGGGCAGGGACAGGGTTCTGGAAACACCATATATTTT; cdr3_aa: CAGQGQGSGNTIYF
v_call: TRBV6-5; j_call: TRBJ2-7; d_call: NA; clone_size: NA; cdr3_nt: TGTGCCAGCAGTTACTTTGGAGGCTCCTACGAGCAGTACTTC; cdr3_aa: CASSYFGGSYEQYF
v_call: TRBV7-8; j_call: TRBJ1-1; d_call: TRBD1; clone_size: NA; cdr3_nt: TGTGCCAGCAGCTATCTGGCAGGGGGGAACACTGAAGCTTTCTTT; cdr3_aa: CASSYLAGGNTEAFF
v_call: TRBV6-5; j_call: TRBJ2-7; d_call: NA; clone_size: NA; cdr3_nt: TGTGCCAGCAGTTACTCGGGCCACGAGCAGTACTTC; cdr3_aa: CASSYSGHEQYF
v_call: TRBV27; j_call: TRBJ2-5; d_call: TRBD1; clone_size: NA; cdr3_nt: TGTGCCAGCAGTTTATCGTCCAGGGGGCGGGGAGAGACCCAGTACTTC; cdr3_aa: CASSLSSRGRGETQYF